These 20 T cell receptor beta chains originate from one sample sequenced in a study of blood T cell repertoires in COVID-19. Assay: immunoSEQ multiplex PCR; the TCRdb copy retains only in-frame clones and omits some. The sample has over 130,000 clones; roughly 84% are singletons. The source material was peripheral blood. Source of these receptors: a man in his thirties or forties with COVID-19, enrolled during active disease.

This rearrangement joins TRBV9 to TRBJ1-2, with D perhaps matching TRBD1 (5 bases). Germline CDR1 is SGDLS and CDR2 is YYNGEE. The CDR3 sequence is 13 residues long. Trimming took off 3 bases at V and 6 bases at J, with 12 bases between the two ends. The CDR3 DNA reads as TGTGCCAGCAGCGCCCCAGGGTTGAATGGCTACACCTTC. This gives the protein CASSAPGLNGYTF.

The genes are TRBV5-6 and TRBJ1-2; D unclear. V shed 2 bases and J shed 3 bases, with 8 bases lying between them. This CDR3 spans 13 amino acids. The V gene's germline CDR1 is SGHDT and CDR2 YYEEEE. The CDR3 DNA reads as TGTGCCAGCAGCTTCGACGGGGACTATGGCTACACCTTC. The encoded protein is CASSFDGDYGYTF.

This sequence joins TRBV14 and TRBJ2-2; D ambiguous. Trimming removed 4 bases from V and 0 bases from J, with 6 bases in between. The germline V gene encodes CDR1 SGHDN and CDR2 FVKESK. The CDR3 has 14 residues. The CDR3 DNA reads TGTGCCAGCAGCCTACTTGCGAACACCGGGGAGCTGTTTTTT. It specifies CASSLLANTGELFF.

The chain carries TRBV15 and TRBJ1-2; TRBD1 is a possible D gene (5 bases). V was shortened by 0 bases and J by 2 bases, with 13 bases between the two germline ends. CDR3 length equals 16 residues. Germline CDR1 is LNHNV and CDR2 is YYDKDF (reference sequence). The CDR3 DNA follows: TGTGCCACCAGCAGAGATTTAGTGGAGGGGAACTATGGCTACACCTTC. Translating it yields CATSRDLVEGNYGYTF.

The chain employs TRBV29-1 and TRBJ1-4; D is perhaps TRBD1 (6 bases). This CDR3 spans 12 amino acids. Between the trimmed V and J ends, which lost 6 bases and 10 bases, there was a span of 15 bases. The germline V gene has CDR1 SQVTM and CDR2 ANQGSEA. The chain's CDR3 is CSVERGAGKLFF. The CDR3 coding sequence is TGCAGCGTAGAGCGGGGGGCAGGAAAACTGTTTTTT.

V usage is TRBV6-5 and J usage is TRBJ1-5; 9 nucleotides line up with TRBD1. CDR1 is MNHEY, CDR2 SVGAGI, per germline. This CDR3 contains 15 residues. V shed 10 bases and J 3 bases; nucleotides not matched to a gene: 10. The CDR3 sequence is CATKRQGGINQPQHF. The DNA of the CDR3 is TGTGCCACAAAGAGACAGGGGGGAATCAATCAGCCCCAGCATTTT.

As to this clone: Other DNA sequences in the same sample also yield this CDR3. The rearrangement joins TRBV6-5 to TRBJ1-2, with D perhaps TRBD1 (5 bases). The ends were cut back, 5 bases at V and 5 bases at J, with 12 bases in the middle. CDR3 length: 13 residues. Germline CDR1 and CDR2: MNHEY and SVGAGI. CDR3 in amino acids: CASSLGGSYGYTF. The DNA for the CDR3 is TGTGCCAGCAGTCTCGGGGGATCTTATGGCTACACCTTC.

Note on this clone: One end of the junction fails to match germline, which may point to a read error. This chain connects TRBV7-7 to TRBJ2-1, with 10 nucleotides matching TRBD2. The length of the CDR3 is 15 residues. Germline CDR1 is SSHAT and CDR2 is FNYEAQ (reference sequence). The CDR3 loop is CASSLVASGRGEQFF. Here the CDR3 DNA reads TGTGCTAGCAGCTTAGTGGCTAGCGGGAGAGGTGAGCAGTTCTTC.

A single count supports this clone. The J gene is TRBJ1-1, the V gene TRBV29-1; D ambiguous. The germline CDR1 and CDR2 sequences are SQVTM and ANQGSEA. The CDR3 length is 12 residues. Trimming removed 7 bases from V and 0 bases from J, with 9 bases in between. The CDR3 sequence: CSAAQLNTEAFF. The CDR3 region has the DNA TGCAGCGCCGCACAGTTGAACACTGAAGCTTTCTTT.

This chain uses TRBV7-2 with TRBJ2-7, with 8 nucleotides matching TRBD2. The V segment lost 5 bases and the J segment 4 bases; nucleotides outside the gene matches: 16. Per germline, CDR1 SGHTA and CDR2 FQGNSA. The CDR3 runs 17 residues. CDR3 in DNA: TGTGCCAGCAGCGCACAATCCGGAACTAGCGGCAAGTACGAGCAGTACTTC. Translation: CASSAQSGTSGKYEQYF.

This rearrangement joins TRBV19 to TRBJ2-4; 11 bases are shared with TRBD2. After removal of 5 bases from V and 3 bases from J, the junction contained 3 bases not matched to a gene. CDR3 length: 15 residues. The germline V gene has CDR1 LNHDA and CDR2 SQIVND (reference sequence). The CDR3 coding sequence is TGTGCCAGTAGTTTAGCGGGAGGGTACAAAAACATTCAGTACTTC. This sequence encodes CASSLAGGYKNIQYF. Combining the CDR3 with reference TRBV19 and TRBJ2-4 gives the whole variable domain DGGITQSPKYLFRKEGQNVTLSCEQNLNHDAMYWYRQDPGQGLRLIYYSQIVNDFQKGDIAEGYSVSREKKESFPLTVTSAQKNPTAFYLCASSLAGGYKNIQYFGAGTRLSVL.

Only a few counts were recorded for this clone. The V and J genes are TRBV27 and TRBJ2-1, with 7 bases fitting TRBD1. With V trimmed by 5 bases and J by 1 base, 8 bases remained unmatched. The CDR3 contains 16 residues. Germline values: CDR1 MNHEY, CDR2 SMNVEV (reference sequence). CDR3 sequence reads: CASSLFTQGSYNEQFF. CDR3 bases: TGTGCCAGCAGTCTATTCACACAGGGGTCCTACAATGAGCAGTTCTTC.

This chain joins TRBV2 and TRBJ2-4, with a weak D call TRBD2 (6 bases). Germline V gene data show CDR1 as SNHLY and CDR2 as FYNNEI. The V and J ends lost 7 bases and 4 bases respectively, with 11 bases between them. This CDR3 spans 13 amino acids. In DNA, the CDR3 is TGTGCCAGCATCGAGCGGGCGAAAAACATTCAGTACTTC. It codes for CASIERAKNIQYF.

The V call is TRBV2, the J call TRBJ2-7, with a possible D match to TRBD2 (6 bases). V was pared by 6 bases and J by 4 bases, with 16 bases between. Germline V CDR1 and CDR2: SNHLY, FYNNEI. The CDR3 sequence is 14 residues long. The CDR3 DNA reads TGTGCCAGCAGATTCGGGGGATCTGCTTACGAGCAGTACTTC. It is translated as CASRFGGSAYEQYF.

This chain joins TRBV2 and TRBJ2-7; 10 bases agree with TRBD1. V shed 6 bases, J shed 3 bases, and the junction held 5 bases outside the gene matches. Germline V gene sequence: CDR1 SNHLY, CDR2 FYNNEI. CDR3 length: 14 amino acids. CDR3 loop: CASRAGTGVYEQYF. CDR3 bases: TGTGCCAGCAGAGCCGGGACAGGGGTCTACGAGCAGTACTTC.

This chain's CDR3 is CASSFPPGTNYGYTF. CDR3 in DNA: TGTGCCAGCAGTTTCCCCCCAGGGACTAACTATGGCTACACCTTC. The V and J genes are TRBV28 and TRBJ1-2, with a weak D call TRBD1 (5 bases). This CDR3 has 15 residues. With 3 bases removed from V and 0 bases from J, the gap between germline ends came to 11 bases. CDR1 and CDR2 from the germline V gene are MDHEN and SYDVKM.

The rearrangement joins TRBV14 to TRBJ2-2, with 10 positions matching TRBD1. Germline V gene sequence: CDR1 SGHDN, CDR2 FVKESK. The CDR3 runs 15 residues. Unmatched junction bases numbered 6, after V lost 6 bases and J lost 5 bases. The CDR3 DNA is TGTGCCAGCAGACCCGGGACAGGGGTTACCGGGGAGCTGTTTTTT. This encodes CASRPGTGVTGELFF.

This chain connects TRBV11-2 to TRBJ2-7; 8 bases align to TRBD1. V trimming: 0 bases; J trimming: 4 bases; junction bases outside the gene matches: 5. Germline V lookup: CDR1 SGHAT, CDR2 FQNNGV. This CDR3 contains 15 residues. The CDR3 DNA reads TGTGCCAGCAGCTTAGAAGGACAGGGAAGTTACGAGCAGTACTTC. It encodes CASSLEGQGSYEQYF.

The rearrangement uses TRBV30 and TRBJ2-2, with a possible D match to TRBD2 (6 bases). This CDR3 has 17 amino acids. CDR1 is GTSNPN, CDR2 SVGIG, per germline (reference sequence). V was cut by 0 bases and J by 1 base, with 15 bases left in between. The CDR3 loop reads CAWSVPGRAGNTGELFF. The DNA for the CDR3 is TGTGCCTGGAGTGTACCCGGTCGAGCGGGGAACACCGGGGAGCTGTTTTTT.

The J gene is TRBJ1-1, the V gene TRBV28; TRBD1 aligns across 9 bases. The trim removed 5 bases at V and 0 bases at J, leaving 7 bases unmatched. This CDR3 region has 16 residues. Germline V gene data show CDR1 as MDHEN and CDR2 as SYDVKM. As DNA, the CDR3 is TGTGCCAGCAGTCTCGACAGGGGGTCTCTGAACACTGAAGCTTTCTTT. The encoded protein is CASSLDRGSLNTEAFF.